This T cell receptor beta chain comes out of a study of blood T cell repertoires in COVID-19. The CDR3 runs 13 residues. CDR1 is MGHRA, CDR2 YSYEKL, per germline. V was shortened by 1 base and J by 4 bases, with 4 bases between the two germline ends. Study processing details: Counts of nucleated cells, estimated from reference gene primer amplification, were obtained. Generated by immunoSEQ multiplex PCR, the TCRdb table keeps only in-frame clones and is missing some. For V, J and clone size, that table is used; D and trimming come from the DNA. The repertoire has about 180,000 clones, 82% of them found once; the top ten carry about 8.4%.

Sequencing was performed on peripheral blood. The TCR comes from a woman in her 70s with acute or convalescent COVID-19. The chain uses TRBV4-1 and TRBJ2-2; no definite D call. This CDR3 is CASSQVSTGELFF. CDR3 coding DNA: TGCGCCAGCAGCCAAGTATCCACCGGGGAGCTGTTTTTT.